Listed here are 5 T cell receptor beta chains from one sample, sequenced in a study of blood T cell repertoires in COVID-19. Repertoires were generated with immunoSEQ multiplex PCR, while TCRdb's copy carries only in-frame clones and drops some. The table includes some 29,000 clones, 80% to 95% detected once. Material: peripheral blood. These receptors all stem from a man between 65 and 85 years old with active or convalescent COVID-19.

The gene calls are TRBV28 and TRBJ2-7; possible D gene TRBD1, 6 bases. CDR3 length: 12 residues. Germline values: CDR1 MDHEN, CDR2 SYDVKM. Trimming removed 6 bases from V and 3 bases from J, with 9 bases in between. The CDR3 here is CASRQTGYEQYF. CDR3 coding DNA: TGTGCCAGCAGACAGACAGGCTACGAGCAGTACTTC.

The chain links TRBV6-6 to TRBJ1-3; D gene unclear. CDR1 and CDR2 (germline): MNHNY, SVGAGI (reference sequence). Trimming left V 4 bases short and J 0 bases short, with 10 bases between. This CDR3 contains 15 residues. The chain's CDR3 is CASSFDLSSGNTIYF. DNA for the CDR3: TGTGCCAGCAGTTTCGACTTGAGCTCTGGAAACACCATATATTTT.

This chain uses TRBV7-9 with TRBJ2-5; no reliable D call. Germline V gene sequence: CDR1 SEHNR, CDR2 FQNEAQ (reference sequence). This CDR3 has 12 amino acids. Trimming cost V 5 bases and J 4 bases, with 8 bases left between them. CDR3 nucleotides: TGTGCCAGCAGCCCCATTAGAGAGACCCAGTACTTC. Protein sequence: CASSPIRETQYF.

The chain has TRBV11-2 and TRBJ2-1; TRBD2 aligns across 10 bases. The ends lost 3 bases at V and 6 bases at J; junction bases unmatched: 5. This CDR3 is 15 amino acids long. Looked up from germline, CDR1 is SGHAT and CDR2 is FQNNGV. Here the CDR3 reads CASSLGAGGLNEQFF. CDR3 nucleotides: TGTGCCAGCAGCTTGGGAGCGGGGGGGCTCAATGAGCAGTTCTTC.

The rearrangement links TRBV18 to TRBJ1-1, with D hard to call. This CDR3 comprises 16 residues. Germline values: CDR1 KGHSH, CDR2 LQKENI. V was trimmed by 5 bases and J by 0 bases, leaving 16 bases between them. CDR3 amino acids: CASSNLGGKVNTEAFF. Written as DNA, the CDR3 is TGTGCCAGCTCAAATTTGGGAGGAAAGGTGAACACTGAAGCTTTCTTT.